This T cell receptor beta chain was captured in a study of long-term antiretroviral therapy in people with HIV. Survey level was the resolution at which the v3.0 immunoSEQ assay ran. Measured with immunoSEQ multiplex PCR; TCRdb has only the in-frame clones, and not every one. This sample has 29,000 or so clones, with over 90% found just once. This CDR3 is 11 amino acids long. The V end was cut by 5 bases, the J end by 8 bases, with 9 bases between. CDR1 is SEHNR, CDR2 FQNEAQ, per germline (reference sequence). The V gene is TRBV7-9, the J gene TRBJ1-1, with D possibly TRBD1 on 6 matching bases. This clonotype was sampled from a middle-aged woman with HIV. The source was unsorted PBMCs, collected around 6.5 years after starting antiretroviral therapy. Here the CDR3 reads CASSRQGEAFF. The CDR3 nucleotides read TGTGCCAGCAGCCGTCAGGGGGAAGCTTTCTTT. Using reference TRBV7-9 and TRBJ1-1 for the parts outside the CDR3, the full variable domain is DTGVSQNPRHKITKRGQNVTFRCDPISEHNRLYWYRQTLGQGPEFLTYFQNEAQLEKSRLLSDRFSAERPKGSFSTLEIQRTEQGDSAMYLCASSRQGEAFFGQGTRLTVV.